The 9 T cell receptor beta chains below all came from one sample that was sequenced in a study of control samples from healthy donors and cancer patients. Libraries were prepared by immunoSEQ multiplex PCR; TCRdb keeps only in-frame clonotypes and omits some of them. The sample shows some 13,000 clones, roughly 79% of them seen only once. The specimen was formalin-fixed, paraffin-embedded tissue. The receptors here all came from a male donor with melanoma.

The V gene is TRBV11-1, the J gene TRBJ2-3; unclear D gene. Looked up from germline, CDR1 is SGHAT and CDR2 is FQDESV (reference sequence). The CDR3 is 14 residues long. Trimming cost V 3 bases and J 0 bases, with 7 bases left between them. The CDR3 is CASSLRQSTDTQYF. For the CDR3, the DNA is TGTGCCAGCAGCTTGCGGCAGAGCACAGATACGCAGTATTTT.

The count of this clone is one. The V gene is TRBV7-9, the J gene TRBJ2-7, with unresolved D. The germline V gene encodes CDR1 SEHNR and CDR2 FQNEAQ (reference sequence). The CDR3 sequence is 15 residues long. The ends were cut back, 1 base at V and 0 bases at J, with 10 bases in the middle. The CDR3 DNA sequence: TGTGCCAGCAGCTTAGATGCGGTAAGCTCCTACGAGCAGTACTTC. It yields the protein CASSLDAVSSYEQYF.

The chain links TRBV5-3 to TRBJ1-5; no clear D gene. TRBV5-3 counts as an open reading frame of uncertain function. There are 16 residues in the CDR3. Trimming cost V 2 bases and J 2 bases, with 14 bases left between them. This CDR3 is CARSFMLPGCNQPQHF. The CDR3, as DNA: TGTGCCAGAAGCTTTATGTTGCCGGGGTGCAATCAGCCCCAGCATTTT.

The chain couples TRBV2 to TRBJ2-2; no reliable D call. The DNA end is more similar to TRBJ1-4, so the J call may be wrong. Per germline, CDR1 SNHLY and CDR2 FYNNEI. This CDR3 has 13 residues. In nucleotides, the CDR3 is TGTGCCAGCAGTGAAGGAGGCGGACGAAAACTGTTTTTT. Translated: CASSEGGGRKLFF.

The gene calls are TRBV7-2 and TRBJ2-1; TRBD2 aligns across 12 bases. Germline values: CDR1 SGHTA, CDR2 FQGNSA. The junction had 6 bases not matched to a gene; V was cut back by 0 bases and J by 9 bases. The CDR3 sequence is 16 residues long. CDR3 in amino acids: CASSLAALTSGGEQFF. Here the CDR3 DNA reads TGTGCCAGCAGCTTAGCCGCGCTGACTAGCGGGGGTGAGCAGTTCTTC.

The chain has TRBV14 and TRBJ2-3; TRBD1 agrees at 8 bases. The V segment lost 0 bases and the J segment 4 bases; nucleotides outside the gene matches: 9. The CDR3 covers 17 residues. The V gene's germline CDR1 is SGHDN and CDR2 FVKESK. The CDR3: CASSQEGQGVLPDTQYF. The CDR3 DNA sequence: TGTGCCAGCAGCCAAGAAGGACAGGGAGTCCTCCCAGATACGCAGTATTTT. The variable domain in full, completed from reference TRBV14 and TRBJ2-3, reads EAGVTQFPSHSVIEKGQTVTLRCDPISGHDNLYWYRRVMGKEIKFLLHFVKESKQDESGMPNNRFLAERTGGTYSTLKVQPAELEDSGVYFCASSQEGQGVLPDTQYFGPGTRLTVL.

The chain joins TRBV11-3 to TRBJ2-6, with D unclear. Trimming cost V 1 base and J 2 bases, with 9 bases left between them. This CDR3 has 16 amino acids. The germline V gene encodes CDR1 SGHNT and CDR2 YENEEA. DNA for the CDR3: TGTGCCAGCAGCTTAGGGCCAAACCCTGGGGCCAACGTCCTGACTTTC. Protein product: CASSLGPNPGANVLTF.

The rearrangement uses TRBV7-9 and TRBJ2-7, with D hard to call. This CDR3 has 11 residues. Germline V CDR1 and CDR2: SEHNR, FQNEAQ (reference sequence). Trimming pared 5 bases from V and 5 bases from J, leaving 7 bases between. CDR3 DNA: TGTGCCAGCAGCGCTGGCAACGAGCAGTACTTC. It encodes CASSAGNEQYF. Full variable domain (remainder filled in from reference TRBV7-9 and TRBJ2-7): DTGVSQNPRHKITKRGQNVTFRCDPISEHNRLYWYRQTLGQGPEFLTYFQNEAQLEKSRLLSDRFSAERPKGSFSTLEIQRTEQGDSAMYLCASSAGNEQYFGPGTRLTVT.

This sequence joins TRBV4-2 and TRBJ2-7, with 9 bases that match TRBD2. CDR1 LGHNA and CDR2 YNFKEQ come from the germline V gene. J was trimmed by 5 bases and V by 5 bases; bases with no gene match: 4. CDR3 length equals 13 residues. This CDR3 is CASSSSSGNEQYF. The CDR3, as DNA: TGTGCCAGCAGCTCGTCTAGCGGGAACGAGCAGTACTTC.